This T cell receptor (beta chain) emerged from a study of cytomegalovirus exposure and HLA in healthy donors. Between the trimmed V and J ends, which lost 1 base and 0 bases, there was a span of 10 bases. The CDR3 consists of 17 residues. Germline assignment: CDR1 SGHVS and CDR2 FNYEAQ. The repertoire was sequenced with immunoSEQ multiplex PCR; TCRdb's copy has only in-frame clones and lacks some. Here the sample spans about 140,000 clones, roughly 81% being singletons. This chain connects TRBV7-6 to TRBJ1-6, with D perhaps TRBD1 (5 bases). The sequencing input was PBMCs. The clonotype comes from a woman in her twenties or thirties in good health and CMV-seronegative. CDR3 nucleotide sequence: TGTGCCAGCAGCTTAGGACAGACTAGCTCCTATAATTCACCCCTCCACTTT. Translating gives CASSLGQTSSYNSPLHF.